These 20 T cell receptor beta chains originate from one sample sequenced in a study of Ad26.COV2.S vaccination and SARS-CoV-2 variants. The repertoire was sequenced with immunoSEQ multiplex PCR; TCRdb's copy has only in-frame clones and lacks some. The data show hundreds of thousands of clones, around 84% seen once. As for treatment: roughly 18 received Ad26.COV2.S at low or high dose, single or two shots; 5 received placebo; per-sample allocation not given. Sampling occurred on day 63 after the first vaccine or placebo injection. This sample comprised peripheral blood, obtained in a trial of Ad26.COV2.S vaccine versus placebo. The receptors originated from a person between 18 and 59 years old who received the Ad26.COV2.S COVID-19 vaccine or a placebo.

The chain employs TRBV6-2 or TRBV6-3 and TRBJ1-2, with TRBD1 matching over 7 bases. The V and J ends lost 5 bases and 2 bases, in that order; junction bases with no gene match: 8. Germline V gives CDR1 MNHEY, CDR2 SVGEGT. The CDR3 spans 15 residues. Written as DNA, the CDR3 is TGTGCCAGCAGTACCCGACAGGGAAGGAACTATGGCTACACCTTC. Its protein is CASSTRQGRNYGYTF.

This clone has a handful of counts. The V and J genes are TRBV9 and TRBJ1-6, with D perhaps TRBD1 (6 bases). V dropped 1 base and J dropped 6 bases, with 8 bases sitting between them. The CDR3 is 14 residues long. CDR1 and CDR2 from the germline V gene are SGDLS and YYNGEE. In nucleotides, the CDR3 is TGTGCCAGCAGCGTATCAGGGGTTAATTCACCCCTCCACTTT. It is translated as CASSVSGVNSPLHF.

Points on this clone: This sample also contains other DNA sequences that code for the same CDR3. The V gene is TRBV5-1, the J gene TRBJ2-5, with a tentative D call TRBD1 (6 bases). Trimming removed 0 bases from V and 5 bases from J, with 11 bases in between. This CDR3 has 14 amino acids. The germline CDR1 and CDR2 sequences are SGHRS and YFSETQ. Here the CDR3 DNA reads TGCGCCAGCAGCTTGGGACCAGGGGAGGAGACCCAGTACTTC. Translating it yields CASSLGPGEETQYF.

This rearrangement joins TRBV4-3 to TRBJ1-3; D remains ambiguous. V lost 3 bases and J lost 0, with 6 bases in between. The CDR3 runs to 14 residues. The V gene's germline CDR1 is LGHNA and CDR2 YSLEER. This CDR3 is CASSQSSSGNTIYF. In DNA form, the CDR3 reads TGCGCCAGCAGCCAGTCAAGCTCTGGAAACACCATATATTTT.

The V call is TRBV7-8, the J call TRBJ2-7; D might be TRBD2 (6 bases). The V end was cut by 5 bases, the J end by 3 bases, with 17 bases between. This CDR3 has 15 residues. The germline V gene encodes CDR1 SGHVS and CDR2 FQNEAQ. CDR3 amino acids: CASSHRLVDFYEQYF. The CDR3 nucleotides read TGTGCCAGCAGCCACCGACTAGTCGATTTCTACGAGCAGTACTTC.

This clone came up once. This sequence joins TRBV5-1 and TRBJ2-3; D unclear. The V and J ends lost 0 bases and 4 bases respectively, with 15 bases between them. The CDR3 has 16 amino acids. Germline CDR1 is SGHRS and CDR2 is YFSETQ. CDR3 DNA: TGCGCCAGCAGCTTGGCTGATCAGACTTTTGCAGATACGCAGTATTTT. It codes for CASSLADQTFADTQYF.

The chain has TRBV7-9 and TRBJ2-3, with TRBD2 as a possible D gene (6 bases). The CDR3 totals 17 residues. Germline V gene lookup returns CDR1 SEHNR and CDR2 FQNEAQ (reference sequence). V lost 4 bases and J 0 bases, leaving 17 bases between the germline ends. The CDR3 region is CASSSGGPSASTDTQYF. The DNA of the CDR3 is TGTGCCAGCAGCTCAGGAGGCCCTAGCGCAAGCACAGATACGCAGTATTTT.

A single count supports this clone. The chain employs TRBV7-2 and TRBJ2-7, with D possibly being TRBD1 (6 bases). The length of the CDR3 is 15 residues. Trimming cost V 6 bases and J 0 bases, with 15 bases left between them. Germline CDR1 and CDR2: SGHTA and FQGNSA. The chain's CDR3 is CASRKARGSSYEQYF. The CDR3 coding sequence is TGTGCCAGCAGAAAGGCTAGGGGGAGCTCCTACGAGCAGTACTTC.

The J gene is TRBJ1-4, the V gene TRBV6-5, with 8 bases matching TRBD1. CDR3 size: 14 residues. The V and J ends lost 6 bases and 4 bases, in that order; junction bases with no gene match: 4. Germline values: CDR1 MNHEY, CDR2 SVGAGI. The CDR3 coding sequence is TGTGCCAGCAGGCGACAGGGGTTTAATGAAAAACTGTTTTTT. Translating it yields CASRRQGFNEKLFF.

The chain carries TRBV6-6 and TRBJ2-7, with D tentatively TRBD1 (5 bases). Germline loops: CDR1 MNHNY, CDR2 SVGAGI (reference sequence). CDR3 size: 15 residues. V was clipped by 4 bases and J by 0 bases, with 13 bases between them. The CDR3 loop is CASSSFSDSSYEQYF. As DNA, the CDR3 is TGTGCCAGCAGTTCCTTCTCCGACAGCTCCTACGAGCAGTACTTC.

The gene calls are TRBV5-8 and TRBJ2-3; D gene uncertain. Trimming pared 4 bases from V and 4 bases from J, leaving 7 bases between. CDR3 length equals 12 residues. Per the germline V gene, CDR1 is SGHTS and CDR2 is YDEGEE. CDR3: CASSGTPDTQYF. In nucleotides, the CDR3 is TGTGCCAGCAGCGGAACTCCAGATACGCAGTATTTT.

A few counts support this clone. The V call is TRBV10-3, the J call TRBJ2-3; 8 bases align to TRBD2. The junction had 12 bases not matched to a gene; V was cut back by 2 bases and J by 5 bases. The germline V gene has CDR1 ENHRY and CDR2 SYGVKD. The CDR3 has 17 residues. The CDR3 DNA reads TGTGCCATCAGTGAGACAATAAGCGGGGGACCTGGAGATACGCAGTATTTT. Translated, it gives CAISETISGGPGDTQYF.

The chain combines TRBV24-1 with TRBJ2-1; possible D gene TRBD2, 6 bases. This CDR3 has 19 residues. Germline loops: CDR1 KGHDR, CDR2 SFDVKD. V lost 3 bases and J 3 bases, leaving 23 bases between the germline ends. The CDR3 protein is CATSDPDLLEGGVYNEQFF. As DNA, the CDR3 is TGTGCCACCAGTGATCCCGACCTGCTAGAGGGAGGCGTCTACAATGAGCAGTTCTTC.

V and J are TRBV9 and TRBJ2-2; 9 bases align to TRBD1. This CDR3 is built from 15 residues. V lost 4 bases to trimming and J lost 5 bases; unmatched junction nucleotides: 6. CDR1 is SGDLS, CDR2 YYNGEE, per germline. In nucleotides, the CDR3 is TGTGCCAGCAGCATAGAGACAGGGGGTACCGGGGAGCTGTTTTTT. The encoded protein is CASSIETGGTGELFF. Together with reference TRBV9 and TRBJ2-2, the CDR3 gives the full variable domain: DSGVTQTPKHLITATGQRVTLRCSPRSGDLSVYWYQQSLDQGLQFLIQYYNGEERAKGNILERFSAQQFPDLHSELNLSSLELGDSALYFCASSIETGGTGELFFGEGSRLTVL.

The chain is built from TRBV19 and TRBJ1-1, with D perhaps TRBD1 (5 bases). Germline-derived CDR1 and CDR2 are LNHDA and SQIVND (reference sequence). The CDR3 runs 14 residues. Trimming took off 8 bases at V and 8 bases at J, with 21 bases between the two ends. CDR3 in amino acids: CASVREGWSTEAFF. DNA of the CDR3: TGTGCCAGTGTCAGGGAGGGGTGGTCAACGGAAGCTTTCTTT.

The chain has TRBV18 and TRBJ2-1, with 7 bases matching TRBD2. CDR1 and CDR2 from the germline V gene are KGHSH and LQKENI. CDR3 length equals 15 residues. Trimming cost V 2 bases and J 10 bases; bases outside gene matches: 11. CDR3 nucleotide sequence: TGTGCCAGCTCACCAAAACGGGGGGTAAGGGAGGAGCAGTTCTTC. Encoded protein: CASSPKRGVREEQFF. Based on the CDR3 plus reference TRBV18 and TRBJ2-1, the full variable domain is NAGVMQNPRHLVRRRGQEARLRCSPMKGHSHVYWYRQLPEEGLKFMVYLQKENIIDESGMPKERFSAEFPKEGPSILRIQQVVRGDSAAYFCASSPKRGVREEQFFGPGTRLTVL.

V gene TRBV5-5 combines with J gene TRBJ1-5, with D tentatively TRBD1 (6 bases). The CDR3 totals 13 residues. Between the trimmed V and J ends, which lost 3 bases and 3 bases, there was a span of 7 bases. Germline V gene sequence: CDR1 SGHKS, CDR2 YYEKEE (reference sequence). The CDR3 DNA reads TGTGCCAGCAGCTGGACAGCCAATCAGCCCCAGCATTTT. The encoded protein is CASSWTANQPQHF.

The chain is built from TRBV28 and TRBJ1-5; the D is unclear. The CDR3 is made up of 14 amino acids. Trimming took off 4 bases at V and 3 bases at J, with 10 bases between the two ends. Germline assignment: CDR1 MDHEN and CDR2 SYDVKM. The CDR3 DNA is TGTGCCAGCAGTTCCCGATGGGTCAATCAGCCCCAGCATTTT. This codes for CASSSRWVNQPQHF.

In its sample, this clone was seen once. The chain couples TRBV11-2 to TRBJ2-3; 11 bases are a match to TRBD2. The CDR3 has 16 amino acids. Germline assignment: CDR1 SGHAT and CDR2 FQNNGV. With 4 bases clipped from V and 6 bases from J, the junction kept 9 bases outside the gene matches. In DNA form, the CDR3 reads TGTGCCAGCAGCTCCGTAGCGGGAGGGCCTAGGGATACGCAGTATTTT. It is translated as CASSSVAGGPRDTQYF. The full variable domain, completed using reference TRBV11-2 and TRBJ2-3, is EAGVAQSPRYKIIEKRQSVAFWCNPISGHATLYWYQQILGQGPKLLIQFQNNGVVDDSQLPKDRFSAERLKGVDSTLKIQPAKLEDSAVYLCASSSVAGGPRDTQYFGPGTRLTVL.

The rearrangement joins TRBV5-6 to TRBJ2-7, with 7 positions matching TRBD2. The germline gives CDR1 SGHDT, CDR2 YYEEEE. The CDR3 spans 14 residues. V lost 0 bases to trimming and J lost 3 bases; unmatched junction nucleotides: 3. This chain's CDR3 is CASSLVRGVYEQYF. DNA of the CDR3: TGTGCCAGCAGCTTGGTACGGGGGGTCTACGAGCAGTACTTC.